The next 30 T cell receptor beta chains were all read from a single sample in a study of monozygotic twins with inflammatory bowel disease. TCRdb reprocessed the 5' RACE reads, with one entry per CDR3 protein and no DNA. The table lists more than 300,000 distinct CDR3 sequences, with 5% to 6% in the top ten. Source material: blood. Receptor source: a human donor with ulcerative colitis or Crohn's disease, or a healthy co-twin of an affected twin (not recorded which).

V is TRBV20-1 and J is TRBJ1-2. Germline CDR1 DFQATT, CDR2 SNEGSKA (reference sequence). This CDR3 spans 14 amino acids. CDR3 residues: CSASGASRAGGYTF.

The CDR3 loop reads CSASRGNSYNEQFF. The chain recombines TRBV20-1 with TRBJ2-1. Germline V lookup: CDR1 DFQATT, CDR2 SNEGSKA (reference sequence). The CDR3 runs 14 residues.

J is TRBJ2-1 and V is TRBV3-1; checking the TCRdb D call of TRBD1 is not possible without DNA. The CDR3 spans 13 residues. Germline V CDR1 and CDR2: LGHDT, YNNKEL (reference sequence). CDR3 protein: CASSPGPYNEQFF.

The chain couples TRBV5-1 to TRBJ1-2; the D call from TCRdb, TRBD1, cannot be confirmed without DNA. This CDR3 contains 15 residues. Germline V lookup: CDR1 SGHRS, CDR2 YFSETQ. CDR3 loop: CASSPQPDRGNGYTF.

The J gene is TRBJ2-7, the V gene TRBV27; the TCRdb call, TRBD1, lacks DNA for checking. This CDR3 contains 14 residues. CDR1 and CDR2 (germline): MNHEY, SMNVEV (reference sequence). The CDR3 region is CASRTTGLIDEQYF.

Here the CDR3 reads CASSLVLGAMTPGYTF. The rearrangement links TRBV7-2 to TRBJ1-2; there is no DNA to check the TCRdb D call of TRBD1. The CDR3 has 16 residues. CDR1 SGHTA and CDR2 FQGNSA come from the germline V gene.

The V call is TRBV7-9, the J call TRBJ2-2. Germline lookup yields CDR1 SEHNR and CDR2 FQNEAQ (reference sequence). This CDR3 region has 14 residues. This CDR3 reads CASSLAAPTGELFF.

The chain joins TRBV5-1 to TRBJ2-3; TCRdb indicates TRBD1, and absent DNA this call remains unverified. CDR1 is SGHRS, CDR2 YFSETQ, per germline. This CDR3 has 14 residues. The CDR3 region is CASTRDPSTDTQYF.

V is TRBV7-6 and J is TRBJ2-5; without DNA, the TCRdb call of TRBD1 cannot be checked. In germline, CDR1 is SGHVS, CDR2 FNYEAQ. CDR3 length equals 15 residues. CDR3 protein: CASSLLGSRGETQYF. Full variable domain (missing parts from reference TRBV7-6 and TRBJ2-5): GAGVSQSPRYKVTKRGQDVALRCDPISGHVSLYWYRQALGQGPEFLTYFNYEAQQDKSGLPNDRFSAERPEGSISTLTIQRTEQRDSAMYRCASSLLGSRGETQYFGPGTRLLVL.

The chain links TRBV4-3 to TRBJ2-5; without DNA, the TCRdb call of TRBD1 cannot be checked. In germline, CDR1 is LGHNA, CDR2 YSLEER. The CDR3 contains 15 residues. CDR3 sequence reads: CASSQGVGGPETQYF.

V usage is TRBV4-1 and J usage is TRBJ2-3; absent DNA, TCRdb's TRBD2 call cannot be checked. CDR3 size: 17 residues. Germline loops: CDR1 MGHRA, CDR2 YSYEKL. CDR3 sequence reads: CASSQEPRGGSTDTQYF.

The genes are TRBV20-1 and TRBJ2-7; TCRdb designates TRBD1, a call that cannot be tested without DNA. This CDR3 has 16 residues. Per germline, CDR1 DFQATT and CDR2 SNEGSKA (reference sequence). The CDR3 reads CSARDTTGGVVYEQYF.

V usage is TRBV28 and J usage is TRBJ2-3. Germline CDR1 reads MDHEN; CDR2 reads SYDVKM. The CDR3 has 17 amino acids. This chain's CDR3 is CASSLTDHSPNTDTQYF.

The chain joins TRBV5-1 to TRBJ2-3; TCRdb indicates TRBD1, and absent DNA this call remains unverified. Germline V gives CDR1 SGHRS, CDR2 YFSETQ. The CDR3 loop spans 16 amino acids. The CDR3 sequence is CASSFDLSVSTDTQYF.

J is TRBJ2-7 and V is TRBV7-2; as DNA is missing, the TRBD1 call by TCRdb cannot be tested. From germline, CDR1 is SGHTA and CDR2 FQGNSA. This CDR3 comprises 15 residues. The CDR3: CASSLKTGGFYEQYF. The whole variable domain, filled in from reference TRBV7-2 and TRBJ2-7, reads GAGVSQSPSNKVTEKGKDVELRCDPISGHTALYWYRQSLGQGLEFLIYFQGNSAPDKSGLPSDRFSAERTGGSVSTLTIQRTQQEDSAVYLCASSLKTGGFYEQYFGPGTRLTVT.

The J gene is TRBJ2-3, the V gene TRBV7-9; TCRdb's D gene call, TRBD2, goes unchecked for lack of DNA. This CDR3 is 13 amino acids long. Germline CDR1 and CDR2: SEHNR and FQNEAQ (reference sequence). The CDR3 sequence: CASSPQPSGAQYF.

The rearrangement links TRBV7-8 to TRBJ2-7; TCRdb gives TRBD2 as the D gene, but with no DNA this cannot be confirmed. CDR3 length: 16 residues. Germline-derived CDR1 and CDR2 are SGHVS and FQNEAQ. CDR3 protein: CASSVGTGPPVGSQYF.

The chain employs TRBV28 and TRBJ2-3; TCRdb reports TRBD2, a call that lacks DNA to check it against. Germline CDR1 and CDR2: MDHEN and SYDVKM. The CDR3 sequence is 19 residues long. The CDR3 reads CASSSRLVTSGRVTDTQYF.

J is TRBJ2-2 and V is TRBV7-3; TCRdb's D call, TRBD2, is unchecked because there is no DNA. This CDR3 has 16 residues. The germline V gene has CDR1 SGHTA and CDR2 FQGTGA. This CDR3 reads CASSPSGGSSTGELFF.

V gene TRBV28 combines with J gene TRBJ2-7; TCRdb selects TRBD1, and the lack of DNA leaves this call unchecked. The germline V gene encodes CDR1 MDHEN and CDR2 SYDVKM. The CDR3 has 13 residues. The CDR3 reads CASSFLTVNEQYF.

This chain joins TRBV7-2 and TRBJ2-1; no DNA is available, so the TRBD2 call from TCRdb remains unchecked. The CDR3 has 17 amino acids. Germline V lookup: CDR1 SGHTA, CDR2 FQGNSA. The CDR3 region is CASSFLPVGGLGNEQFF.

The chain uses TRBV4-2 and TRBJ1-6. CDR3 length: 16 amino acids. Germline CDR1 is LGHNA and CDR2 is YNFKEQ. The CDR3 sequence is CASSQVLQLNNSPLHF.

The chain carries TRBV12-5 and TRBJ2-1. The CDR3 spans 11 residues. From germline, CDR1 is LGHNT and CDR2 FRNRAP. CDR3: CASGLWEEQFF.

The V call is TRBV28, the J call TRBJ2-7; the D call of TRBD2 rests on TCRdb alone, since no DNA is present to check it. The CDR3 covers 14 residues. The germline CDR1 and CDR2 sequences are MDHEN and SYDVKM. The CDR3 spells CASRFLAAPYEQYF. The whole variable domain, filled in from reference TRBV28 and TRBJ2-7, reads DVKVTQSSRYLVKRTGEKVFLECVQDMDHENMFWYRQDPGLGLRLIYFSYDVKMKEKGDIPEGYSVSREKKERFSLILESASTNQTSMYLCASRFLAAPYEQYFGPGTRLTVT.

The V call is TRBV5-6, the J call TRBJ2-7; the D call of TRBD2 rests on TCRdb alone, since no DNA is present to check it. Germline loops: CDR1 SGHDT, CDR2 YYEEEE. This CDR3 spans 16 amino acids. CDR3: CASSLGQPSEGYEQYF.

The chain joins TRBV6-2 or TRBV6-3 to TRBJ2-1; TCRdb selects TRBD1, and the lack of DNA leaves this call unchecked. CDR3 length equals 14 residues. Germline V gene lookup returns CDR1 MNHEY and CDR2 SVGEGT. The CDR3 region is CASSYLGGYNEQFF.

This chain joins TRBV20-1 and TRBJ2-3; TCRdb selects TRBD2, and the lack of DNA leaves this call unchecked. This CDR3 comprises 14 residues. CDR1 is DFQATT and CDR2 is SNEGSKA in the germline V gene (reference sequence). CDR3 sequence reads: CSAREAGPTDTQYF.

The V and J genes are TRBV10-3 and TRBJ2-5. Germline assignment: CDR1 ENHRY and CDR2 SYGVKD. The CDR3 is 11 amino acids. CDR3 protein: CAISVRETQYF.

V usage is TRBV5-4 and J usage is TRBJ2-1; TCRdb calls TRBD2, which cannot be checked without DNA. Germline V gives CDR1 SGHNT, CDR2 YYREEE (reference sequence). The CDR3 totals 16 residues. CDR3 loop: CASSKPNGTSGGEQFF.

V and J are TRBV7-9 and TRBJ2-5; the D gene TCRdb calls, TRBD1, cannot be checked with no DNA. Germline V gene sequence: CDR1 SEHNR, CDR2 FQNEAQ (reference sequence). There are 17 residues in the CDR3. The CDR3 is CASSPGPNRGNQETQYF.